A single sample gave rise to the 4 T cell receptor beta chains below, sequenced in a study of T cell responses to AZD1222 COVID-19 vaccine. Produced via immunoSEQ multiplex PCR; TCRdb's table is partial and in-frame only. The sample holds roughly 89,000 clones, approximately 88% seen once. The specimen comprised peripheral blood, sampled on day 0 of MenACWY control vaccination. All receptors derive from an adult in good health.

V usage is TRBV5-4 and J usage is TRBJ2-3; 8 nucleotides match TRBD1. The CDR3 length is 15 residues. Germline loops: CDR1 SGHNT, CDR2 YYREEE (reference sequence). V lost 2 bases and J lost 5; bases outside the gene matches: 7. The CDR3 nucleotides read TGTGCCAGCAGCTTTTTCGGACAGGGACTAGATACGCAGTATTTT. Its translation is CASSFFGQGLDTQYF.

The V gene is TRBV9, the J gene TRBJ2-2; perhaps D is TRBD1 or TRBD2 (5 bases each). Deletions cut 0 bases from V and 7 bases from J, with 16 bases between. Germline V gene lookup returns CDR1 SGDLS and CDR2 YYNGEE. The CDR3 loop spans 16 amino acids. This chain's CDR3 is CASSVVGAGSIGELFF. Written as DNA, the CDR3 is TGTGCCAGCAGCGTAGTAGGGGCGGGCAGTATCGGGGAGCTGTTTTTT.

The gene calls are TRBV28 and TRBJ2-7, with 7 bases aligning to TRBD1. V dropped 5 bases and J dropped 3; count of bases not matched to a gene: 10. The CDR3 loop spans 15 amino acids. The V gene's germline CDR1 is MDHEN and CDR2 SYDVKM. CDR3 protein: CASSLPGQNFYEQYF. The CDR3 nucleotides read TGTGCCAGCAGTCTTCCGGGACAGAACTTCTACGAGCAGTACTTC.

This chain joins TRBV7-6 and TRBJ2-1, with D uncertain. Trimming stripped 0 bases from V and 6 bases from J, with 12 bases between. The CDR3 length is 15 residues. From germline, CDR1 is SGHVS and CDR2 FNYEAQ. CDR3 coding DNA: TGTGCCAGCAGCTTAGCTTGGCAATCCCGCAATGAGCAGTTCTTC. The encoded protein is CASSLAWQSRNEQFF.